These 3 T cell receptor beta chains originate from one sample sequenced in a study of tumor and adjacent non-tumor tissue in lung cancer. TCRbeta libraries were built with three rounds of nested PCR, modified from ARM-PCR. TCRdb analysed the multiplex PCR reads with MiXCR anew, one entry per CDR3 protein. The repertoire holds roughly 43,000 distinct CDR3 sequences, with approximately 61% as singletons. The template was RNA from unsorted bulk tissue. This non-tumor lung sample came from over 3 cm beyond the tumor edge. The material sequenced was distant non-tumor lung tissue. Receptors originate from a man in his fifties or sixties with non-small cell lung cancer.

There are a few counts of this clonotype. This sequence joins TRBV5-6 and TRBJ1-5; maybe TRBD1 (5 bases). The CDR3 has 16 amino acids. V lost 0 bases and J lost 4, with 14 bases in between. CDR1 is SGHDT, CDR2 YYEEEE, per germline. CDR3 bases: TGTGCCAGCAGCTTGGCGGGGGGAACCCGGAATCAGCCCCAGCATTTT. It specifies CASSLAGGTRNQPQHF.

This clonotype was seen just once. The chain is built from TRBV4-1 and TRBJ2-1; TRBD2 matches 9 bases. Looked up from germline, CDR1 is MGHRA and CDR2 is YSYEKL. Trimming took 4 bases from V and 1 from J; bases not matched to a gene: 17. The CDR3 sequence is 20 residues long. The CDR3 bases are TGCGCCAGCAGCCGAGTCCCACTGACTTTCAGCGGGGGGTCCTACAATGAGCAGTTCTTC. It is translated as CASSRVPLTFSGGSYNEQFF.

Regarding this clonotype: The junction departs from germline at one end; a sequencing error may be responsible. The V and J genes are TRBV11-1 and TRBJ2-1; D gene uncertain. CDR3 length equals 15 residues. CDR1 SGHAT and CDR2 FQDESV come from the germline V gene (reference sequence). CDR3 coding DNA: TGTGCCAGCAGCCCGACGGTTGACCGGTACAATGAGCAGTCCTTC. Encoded protein: CASSPTVDRYNEQSF.